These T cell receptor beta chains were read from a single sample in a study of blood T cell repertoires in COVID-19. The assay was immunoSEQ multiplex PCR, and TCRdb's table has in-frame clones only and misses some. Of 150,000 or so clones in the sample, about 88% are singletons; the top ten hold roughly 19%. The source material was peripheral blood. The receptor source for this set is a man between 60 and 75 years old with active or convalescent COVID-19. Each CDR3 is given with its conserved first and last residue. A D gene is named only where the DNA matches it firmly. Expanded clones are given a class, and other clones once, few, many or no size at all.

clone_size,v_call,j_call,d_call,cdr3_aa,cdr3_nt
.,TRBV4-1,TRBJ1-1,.,CASSQEGGSPEAFF,TGCGCCAGCAGCCAAGAGGGGGGGAGCCCTGAAGCTTTCTTT
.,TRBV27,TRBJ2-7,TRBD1,CASSLVSGQGFHEQYF,TGTGCCAGCAGTTTGGTTTCGGGACAGGGGTTCCACGAGCAGTACTTC
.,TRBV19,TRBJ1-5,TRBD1,CASRLGQLNQPQHF,TGTGCCAGTAGATTGGGACAGCTAAATCAGCCCCAGCATTTT
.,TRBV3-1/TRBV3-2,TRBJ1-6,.,CASSQVRSSYNSPLHF,TGTGCCAGCAGCCAAGTGAGGAGCTCCTATAATTCACCCCTCCACTTT
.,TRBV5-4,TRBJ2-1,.,CASSSMTSVDEQFF,TGTGCCAGCAGCTCGATGACTAGTGTCGATGAGCAGTTCTTC
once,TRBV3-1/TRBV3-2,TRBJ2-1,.,CASSQGRTIKFF,TGTGCCAGCAGCCAAGGACGGACAATCAAGTTCTTC
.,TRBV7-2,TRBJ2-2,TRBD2,CASSASGSRNTGELFF,TGTGCCAGCAGCGCAAGCGGGAGTCGGAACACCGGGGAGCTGTTTTTT
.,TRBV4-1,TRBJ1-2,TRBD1,CASSQERGPGQGNYGYTF,TGCGCCAGCAGCCAAGAAAGGGGACCGGGACAGGGGAACTATGGCTACACCTTC
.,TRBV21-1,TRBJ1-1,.,CASSCGVHPNTEAFF,TGTGCCAGCAGCTGCGGCGTACACCCGAACACTGAAGCTTTCTTT
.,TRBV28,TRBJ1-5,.,CASSPTGGQRKPQHF,TGTGCCAGCAGTCCAACGGGGGGCCAAAGGAAGCCCCAGCATTTT
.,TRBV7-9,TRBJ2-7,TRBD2,CASSYSGSWDEQYF,TGTGCCAGCAGCTACAGCGGGAGCTGGGACGAGCAGTACTTC
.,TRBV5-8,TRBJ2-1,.,CASSLGTDYNEQFF,TGTGCCAGCAGCTTGGGGACAGATTACAATGAGCAGTTCTTC
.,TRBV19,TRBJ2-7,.,CASSFLASAYEQYF,TGTGCCAGTAGTTTCCTAGCTTCAGCCTACGAGCAGTACTTC
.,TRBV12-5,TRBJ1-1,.,CASGPGHREAFF,TGTGCTAGTGGTCCGGGACACCGTGAAGCTTTCTTT
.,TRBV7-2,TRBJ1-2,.,CASSYPSGGYTF,TGTGCCAGCAGCTACCCATCGGGGGGCTACACCTTC
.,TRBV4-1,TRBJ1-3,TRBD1,CASSHSDRVANTIYF,TGCGCCAGCAGCCACAGTGACAGGGTCGCGAACACCATATATTTT
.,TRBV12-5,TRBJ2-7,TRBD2,CASGNAPGTSADEQYF,TGTGCTAGTGGTAACGCCCCCGGGACTAGCGCAGACGAGCAGTACTTC
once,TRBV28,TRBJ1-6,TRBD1,CASSLAGRGLSPLHF,TGTGCCAGCAGTTTAGCCGGCAGGGGGCTTTCACCCCTCCACTTT
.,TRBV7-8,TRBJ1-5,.,CASSLASVQPQHF,TGTGCCAGCAGCTTAGCATCAGTTCAGCCCCAGCATTTT
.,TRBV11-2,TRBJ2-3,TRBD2,CASSFRRGGMYYTDTQYF,TGTGCCAGCAGCTTTCGGCGGGGGGGCATGTATTATACAGATACGCAGTATTTT
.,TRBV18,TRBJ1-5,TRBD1,CASSDSKTGGFQPQHF,TGTGCCAGCTCAGATTCGAAGACAGGGGGGTTCCAGCCCCAGCATTTT
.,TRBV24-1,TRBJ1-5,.,CATSETGYNQPQHF,TGTGCCACCAGTGAAACAGGTTACAATCAGCCCCAGCATTTT
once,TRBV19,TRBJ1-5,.,CASSIAGFSNQPQHF,TGTGCCAGTAGTATAGCGGGGTTTAGCAATCAGCCCCAGCATTTT
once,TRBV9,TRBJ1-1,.,CASSPGVNTEAFF,TGTGCCAGCAGCCCGGGAGTGAACACTGAAGCTTTCTTT
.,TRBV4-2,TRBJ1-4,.,CASSLPDRLNEKLFF,TGTGCCAGCAGCCTACCCGACAGACTTAATGAAAAACTGTTTTTT
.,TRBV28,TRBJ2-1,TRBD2,CASRQGLAGGPMYNEQFF,TGTGCCAGCAGGCAGGGACTAGCGGGAGGGCCGATGTACAATGAGCAGTTCTTC
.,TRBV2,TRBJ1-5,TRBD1,CASNDRDRGVYSNQPQHF,TGTGCCAGCAATGACCGGGACAGGGGAGTCTATAGCAATCAGCCCCAGCATTTT
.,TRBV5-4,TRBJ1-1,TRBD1,CASSSKDRGPMNTEAFF,TGTGCCAGCAGCTCAAAAGACAGGGGACCCATGAACACTGAAGCTTTCTTT
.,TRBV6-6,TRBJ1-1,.,CASRRDSVNTEAFF,TGTGCCAGCAGACGCGACAGTGTGAACACTGAAGCTTTCTTT